These 9 T cell receptor beta chains originate from one sample sequenced in a study. Each CDR3 protein is one row after TCRdb ran MiXCR on the 5' RACE reads. The sample records approximately 42,000 distinct CDR3 sequences, less than 30% being singletons. Sequenced sample: memory CD4+ T cells sorted from a lymph node. Subset defined: memory CD4+ T cells, CD4+CD45RO+CD25-. Source of these receptors: a female donor with breast cancer.

A few counts support this clonotype. The chain links TRBV12-5 to TRBJ2-3, with TRBD1 as a possible D gene (5 bases). Germline V CDR1 and CDR2: LGHNT, FRNRAP. The length of the CDR3 is 14 residues. The V end was cut by 8 bases, the J end by 4 bases, with 16 bases between. The CDR3 spells CASSVGPMPDTQYF. CDR3 coding DNA: TGTGCTAGTTCCGTGGGGCCAATGCCAGATACGCAGTATTTT.

This clonotype was observed a handful of times. One end of the junction varies from germline; a read error may be responsible. This chain joins TRBV25-1 and TRBJ2-5; 7 bases are shared with TRBD1. The germline CDR1 and CDR2 sequences are MGHDK and SYGVNS. The CDR3 covers 13 residues. CDR3 in amino acids: CASSGGGQVTQYF. In nucleotides, the CDR3 is TGTGCCAGCAGTGGAGGGGGCCAAGTGACCCAGTACTTC.

The chain recombines TRBV5-1 with TRBJ1-6; a weak D match, TRBD1 (6 bases). Trimming shortened V by 1 base and J by 7 bases, and 12 bases separated the two germline ends. This CDR3 region has 15 residues. Germline assignment: CDR1 SGHRS and CDR2 YFSETQ. CDR3 in amino acids: CASSLTGGSNSPLHF. The DNA for the CDR3 is TGCGCCAGCAGCTTGACGGGGGGCTCCAATTCACCCCTCCACTTT.

This chain links TRBV7-9 with TRBJ2-5; possible D gene TRBD1, 5 bases. Looked up from germline, CDR1 is SEHNR and CDR2 is FQNEAQ (reference sequence). Deletions cut 5 bases from V and 4 bases from J, with 11 bases between. The CDR3 sequence is 13 residues long. CDR3 residues: CASSLRVRETQYF. CDR3 nucleotides: TGTGCCAGCAGCCTCAGGGTTCGAGAGACCCAGTACTTC. Complete variable domain (other parts from reference TRBV7-9 and TRBJ2-5): DTGVSQNPRHKITKRGQNVTFRCDPISEHNRLYWYRQTLGQGPEFLTYFQNEAQLEKSRLLSDRFSAERPKGSFSTLEIQRTEQGDSAMYLCASSLRVRETQYFGPGTRLLVL.

This clonotype was detected ten times or more. The genes are TRBV9 and TRBJ1-1; the D is unclear. V gave up 9 bases and J gave up 2 bases, with 2 bases separating them. Per germline, CDR1 SGDLS and CDR2 YYNGEE. The CDR3 runs 9 residues. The CDR3 protein is CAINTEAFF. DNA of the CDR3: TGTGCCATCAACACTGAAGCTTTCTTT.

V is TRBV20-1 and J is TRBJ2-1; a weak D match, TRBD2 (5 bases). Trimming left V 3 bases short and J 4 bases short, with 13 bases between. This CDR3 region has 14 residues. Germline V gene data show CDR1 as DFQATT and CDR2 as SNEGSKA (reference sequence). CDR3 bases: TGCAGTGCTAGCCGGCGGGCGGCTTACAATGAGCAGTTCTTC. Translated, it gives CSASRRAAYNEQFF.

The chain uses TRBV7-8 and TRBJ1-1, with D possibly being TRBD1 (6 bases). CDR3 size: 17 residues. Between the trimmed V and J ends, which lost 7 bases and 1 base, there was a span of 22 bases. The germline V gene encodes CDR1 SGHVS and CDR2 FQNEAQ. In DNA, the CDR3 is TGTGCCAGCACCCGAGGGGGTGTGGAGCCGAGGAACACTGAAGCTTTCTTT. It codes for CASTRGGVEPRNTEAFF. The whole variable domain, filled in from reference TRBV7-8 and TRBJ1-1, reads GAGVSQSPRYKVAKRGQDVALRCDPISGHVSLFWYQQALGQGPEFLTYFQNEAQLDKSGLPSDRFFAERPEGSVSTLKIQRTQQEDSAVYLCASTRGGVEPRNTEAFFGQGTRLTVV.

The chain has TRBV28 and TRBJ2-3; 9 bases are shared with TRBD1. V was pared by 4 bases and J by 8 bases, with 13 bases of the junction left unmatched. This CDR3 region has 16 residues. Germline assignment: CDR1 MDHEN and CDR2 SYDVKM. CDR3 residues: CASSSNRGRRAGTQYF. CDR3 nucleotides: TGTGCCAGCAGTTCAAACAGGGGGCGCCGGGCAGGTACGCAGTATTTT.

The rearrangement uses TRBV28 and TRBJ1-1, with D possibly matching TRBD1 (5 bases). Between the trimmed V and J ends, which lost 5 bases and 4 bases, there was a span of 20 bases. Germline V gene lookup returns CDR1 MDHEN and CDR2 SYDVKM. The length of the CDR3 is 16 residues. The CDR3 DNA reads TGTGCCAGCAGTCCCGGGCGACAGTTTGGAGCCACTGAAGCTTTCTTT. Amino acid sequence: CASSPGRQFGATEAFF.